The clone carrying this T cell receptor (beta chain) was counted only a few times. This sample is drawn from a study of blood T cells in healthy people across ages. Using a J-beta primer mix together with a sample-barcoded 5' primer, a second PCR was run for roughly 7 to 11 cycles. TCRdb re-derived calls from the 5' RACE reads in MiXCR, one entry per CDR3 protein. The sample has under 1,000,000 distinct CDR3 sequences, about half seen once. This CDR3 is 14 amino acids long. CDR1 is SGDLS and CDR2 is YYNGEE in the germline V gene. V was shortened by 4 bases and J by 1 base, with 11 bases between the two germline ends.

Input material: blood. The clonotype comes from a man older than 75 in good health. The chain uses TRBV9 and TRBJ2-5; D unclear. CDR3 nucleotides: TGTGCCAGCAGCAGTGCGGCTATCCAAGAGACCCAGTACTTC. Its translation: CASSSAAIQETQYF.